Below, 11 T cell receptor beta chains from the same sample are listed, as sequenced in a study of shared clonotypes between healthy human individuals. Data came from immunoSEQ multiplex PCR; TCRdb stores just in-frame clones and leaves some out. This table holds about 2 million clones, about 95% found once. The sequenced material came from naive CD4+ T cells sorted from blood. Subset given: CD45RA+ positively selected. The receptors shown here come from a man aged 18-30 years in good health.

The rearrangement joins TRBV27 to TRBJ2-1, with D tentatively TRBD1 (5 bases). The length of the CDR3 is 14 residues. Trimming cost V 4 bases and J 7 bases, with 14 bases left between them. Germline V gene sequence: CDR1 MNHEY, CDR2 SMNVEV (reference sequence). CDR3: CASSSDSRLNEQFF. CDR3 bases: TGTGCCAGCAGTTCCGACAGTCGTTTGAATGAGCAGTTCTTC.

This clone came up once. This rearrangement joins TRBV6-5 to TRBJ1-1; weak D call: TRBD1 (6 bases). Germline V lookup: CDR1 MNHEY, CDR2 SVGAGI. The CDR3 runs 14 residues. V was pared by 5 bases and J by 3 bases, with 13 bases between. Here the CDR3 DNA reads TGTGCCAGCAGTAGAGGGGCAGGGGACACTGAAGCTTTCTTT. It yields the protein CASSRGAGDTEAFF.

The chain joins TRBV14 to TRBJ2-2; no reliable D call. V was clipped by 2 bases and J by 2 bases, with 12 bases between them. The CDR3 runs 16 residues. CDR1 SGHDN and CDR2 FVKESK come from the germline V gene. The CDR3 DNA follows: TGTGCCAGCAGCCAAATAGGGCTTATTAACACCGGGGAGCTGTTTTTT. Protein: CASSQIGLINTGELFF.

The chain links TRBV5-6 to TRBJ2-1; 9 positions agree with TRBD2. Trimming took 4 bases from V and 9 from J; bases not matched to a gene: 8. CDR3 size: 14 residues. Germline V lookup: CDR1 SGHDT, CDR2 YYEEEE. The CDR3 coding sequence is TGTGCCAGCAGCCCCGGGACTAGCACGGGTGAGCAGTTCTTC. Its translation: CASSPGTSTGEQFF. Full variable domain (outside the CDR3, taken from reference TRBV5-6 and TRBJ2-1): DAGVTQSPTHLIKTRGQQVTLRCSPKSGHDTVSWYQQALGQGPQFIFQYYEEEERQRGNFPDRFSGHQFPNYSSELNVNALLLGDSALYLCASSPGTSTGEQFFGPGTRLTVL.

V and J are TRBV7-6 and TRBJ1-5, with D tentatively TRBD1 (5 bases). Per the germline V gene, CDR1 is SGHVS and CDR2 is FNYEAQ. The CDR3 loop spans 14 amino acids. V lost 2 bases to trimming and J lost 3 bases, with 8 bases between them. The CDR3 protein is CASSLWGSNQPQHF. The CDR3 DNA is TGTGCCAGCAGCTTATGGGGGTCCAATCAGCCCCAGCATTTT.

The J gene is TRBJ1-1, the V gene TRBV29-1; D unresolved. Germline values: CDR1 SQVTM, CDR2 ANQGSEA. The CDR3 totals 15 residues. V lost 7 bases, J lost 2 bases, and 20 bases lay in between. CDR3 DNA: TGCAGCGCGAAATTGGACGCAAGCCCCAACACTGAAGCTTTCTTT. Encoded protein: CSAKLDASPNTEAFF.

V usage is TRBV6-6 and J usage is TRBJ2-5; D perhaps matches TRBD1 (6 bases). Trimming removed 6 bases from V and 7 bases from J, with 12 bases in between. This CDR3 is 12 amino acids long. CDR1 is MNHNY and CDR2 is SVGAGI in the germline V gene (reference sequence). Written as DNA, the CDR3 is TGTGCCAGCAGCTGGGGGCTTGTGACCCAGTACTTC. Residues: CASSWGLVTQYF.

This chain connects TRBV6-1 to TRBJ2-7; 9 nucleotides agree with TRBD1. The CDR3 has 15 residues. J was trimmed by 1 base and V by 5 bases; bases with no gene match: 6. Germline V CDR1 and CDR2: MNHNS, SASEGT. CDR3 nucleotides: TGTGCCAGCAGTAGACAGGGGGGGAGTTCCTACGAGCAGTACTTC. The encoded protein is CASSRQGGSSYEQYF.

The chain links TRBV6-1 to TRBJ1-4, with a weak D call TRBD1 (6 bases). This CDR3 is 17 amino acids long. Germline V lookup: CDR1 MNHNS, CDR2 SASEGT. Trimming took off 1 base at V and 0 bases at J, with 12 bases between the two ends. The CDR3 sequence is CASSEDRAPATNEKLFF. For the CDR3, the DNA is TGTGCCAGCAGTGAAGACAGGGCGCCCGCAACTAATGAAAAACTGTTTTTT.

This clone is a singleton in its sample. This chain connects TRBV7-2 to TRBJ1-2; the D gene is possibly TRBD1 (6 bases). With 8 bases removed from V and 5 bases from J, the gap between germline ends came to 18 bases. Germline V gene sequence: CDR1 SGHTA, CDR2 FQGNSA. The CDR3 contains 14 residues. The chain's CDR3 is CASGNTGTRYGYTF. CDR3 DNA: TGTGCCAGCGGGAATACCGGGACAAGATATGGCTACACCTTC.

The chain couples TRBV30 to TRBJ2-2; 9 nucleotides line up with TRBD1. The junction had 5 bases not matched to a gene; V was cut back by 2 bases and J by 4 bases. This CDR3 is built from 15 residues. Germline V gives CDR1 GTSNPN, CDR2 SVGIG (reference sequence). CDR3 residues: CAWSTGGAGTGELFF. In DNA, the CDR3 is TGTGCCTGGAGTACAGGGGGCGCGGGCACCGGGGAGCTGTTTTTT.